This T cell receptor beta chain was captured by sequencing in a study of T-cell reconstitution after alpha-beta-depleted transplantation in children. This clonotype was seen ten or more times. Germline CDR1 SGHRS, CDR2 YFSETQ. V shed 3 bases, J shed 4 bases, and the junction held 3 bases outside the gene matches. The length of the CDR3 is 14 residues. This sample's TCRbeta library carried unique molecular identifier barcodes. TCRdb re-called the PCR reads with MiXCR, one entry per CDR3 protein. The sample holds about 610,000 distinct CDR3 sequences, 8% to 11% seen once. This rearrangement joins TRBV5-1 to TRBJ2-5; 10 bases match TRBD1. This TCR came from a human donor who donated a stem cell graft to a child with acute myeloid leukemia. This specimen consisted of PBMCs from the stem cell graft donor, obtained from the stem cell graft. The CDR3 here is CASSSRTGGETQYF. In DNA, the CDR3 is TGCGCCAGCAGCTCTCGGACAGGGGGAGAGACCCAGTACTTC.